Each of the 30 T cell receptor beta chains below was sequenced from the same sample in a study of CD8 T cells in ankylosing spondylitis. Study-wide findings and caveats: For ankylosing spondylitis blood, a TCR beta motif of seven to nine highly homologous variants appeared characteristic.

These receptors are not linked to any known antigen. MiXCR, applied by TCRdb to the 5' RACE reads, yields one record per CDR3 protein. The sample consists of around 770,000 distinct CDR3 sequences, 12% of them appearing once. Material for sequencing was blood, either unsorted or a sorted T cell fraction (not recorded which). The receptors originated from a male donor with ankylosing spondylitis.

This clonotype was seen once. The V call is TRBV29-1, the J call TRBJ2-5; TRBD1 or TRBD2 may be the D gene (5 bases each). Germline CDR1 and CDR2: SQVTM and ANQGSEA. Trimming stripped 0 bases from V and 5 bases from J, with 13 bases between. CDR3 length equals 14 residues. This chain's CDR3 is CSVEERGPGETQYF. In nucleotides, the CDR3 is TGCAGCGTTGAAGAGAGGGGCCCCGGGGAGACCCAGTACTTC.

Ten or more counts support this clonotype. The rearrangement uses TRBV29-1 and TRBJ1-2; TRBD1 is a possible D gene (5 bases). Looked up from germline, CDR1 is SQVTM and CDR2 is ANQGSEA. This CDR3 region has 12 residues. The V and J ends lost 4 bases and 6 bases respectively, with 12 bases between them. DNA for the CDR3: TGCAGCGTTGTAGGCAGGGATGATGGCTACACCTTC. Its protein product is CSVVGRDDGYTF.

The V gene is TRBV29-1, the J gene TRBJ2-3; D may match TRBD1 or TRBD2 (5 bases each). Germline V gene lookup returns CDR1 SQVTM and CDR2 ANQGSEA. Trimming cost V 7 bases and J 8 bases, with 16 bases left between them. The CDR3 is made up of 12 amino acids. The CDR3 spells CSASFRAGTQYF. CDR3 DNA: TGCAGCGCCTCCTTCAGGGCGGGTACGCAGTATTTT.

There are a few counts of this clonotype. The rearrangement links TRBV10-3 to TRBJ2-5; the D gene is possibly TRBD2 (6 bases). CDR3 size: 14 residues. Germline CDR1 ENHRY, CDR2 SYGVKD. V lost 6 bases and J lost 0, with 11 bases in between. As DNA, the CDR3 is TGTGCCATCAGGAGTAGCGGCAACCAAGAGACCCAGTACTTC. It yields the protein CAIRSSGNQETQYF.

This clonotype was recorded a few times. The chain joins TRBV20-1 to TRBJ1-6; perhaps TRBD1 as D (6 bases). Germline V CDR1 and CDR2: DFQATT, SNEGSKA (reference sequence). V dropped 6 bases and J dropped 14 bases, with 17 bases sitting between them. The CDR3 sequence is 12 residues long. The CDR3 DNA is TGCAGTGCCCGGGACATAAGAGCCGCCCTCCACTTT. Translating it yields CSARDIRAALHF.

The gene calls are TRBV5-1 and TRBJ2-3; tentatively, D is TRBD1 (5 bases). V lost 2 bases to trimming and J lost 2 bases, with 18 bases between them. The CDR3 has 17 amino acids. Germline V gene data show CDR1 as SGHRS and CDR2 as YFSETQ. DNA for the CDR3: TGCGCCAGCAGCTTAAGGGTGGGGCGTTTGATCACAGATACGCAGTATTTT. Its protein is CASSLRVGRLITDTQYF.

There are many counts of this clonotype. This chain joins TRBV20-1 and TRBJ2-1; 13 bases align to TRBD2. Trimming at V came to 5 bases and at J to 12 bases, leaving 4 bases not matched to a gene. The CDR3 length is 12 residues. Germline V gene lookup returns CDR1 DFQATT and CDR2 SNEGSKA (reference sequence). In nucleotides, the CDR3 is TGCAGTGCTTCCAGACTAGCGGGGGGGCAGTTCTTC. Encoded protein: CSASRLAGGQFF.

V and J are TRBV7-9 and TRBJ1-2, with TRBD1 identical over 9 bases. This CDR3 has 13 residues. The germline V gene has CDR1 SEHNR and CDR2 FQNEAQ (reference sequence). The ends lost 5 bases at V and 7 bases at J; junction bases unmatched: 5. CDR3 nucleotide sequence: TGTGCCAGCAGCCCGCGGACAGGGGCTGGCTACACCTTC. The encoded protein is CASSPRTGAGYTF.

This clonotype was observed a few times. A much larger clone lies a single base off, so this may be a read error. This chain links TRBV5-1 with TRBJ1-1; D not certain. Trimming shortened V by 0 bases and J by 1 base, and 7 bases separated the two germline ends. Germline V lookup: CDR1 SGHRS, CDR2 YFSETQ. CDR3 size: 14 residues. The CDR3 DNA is TGCGCCAGCAGCTTGGACAGCGCGAACACTGAAGCTTTCTTT. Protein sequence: CASSLDSANTEAFF.

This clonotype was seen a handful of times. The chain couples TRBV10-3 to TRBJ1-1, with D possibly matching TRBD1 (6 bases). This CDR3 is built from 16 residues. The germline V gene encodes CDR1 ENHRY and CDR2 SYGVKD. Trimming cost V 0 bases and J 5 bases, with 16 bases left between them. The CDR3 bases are TGTGCCATCAGTGAGTCTGGGAGGGGGAGGCGGACTGAAGCTTTCTTT. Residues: CAISESGRGRRTEAFF.

The CDR3: CASSPQGNEAFF. The CDR3 nucleotides read TGCGCCAGCAGCCCTCAGGGTAACGAAGCTTTCTTT. The chain joins TRBV5-1 to TRBJ1-1, with D perhaps matching TRBD1 (5 bases). CDR1 and CDR2 from the germline V gene are SGHRS and YFSETQ. V was clipped by 4 bases and J by 8 bases, with 12 bases between them. This CDR3 has 12 residues.

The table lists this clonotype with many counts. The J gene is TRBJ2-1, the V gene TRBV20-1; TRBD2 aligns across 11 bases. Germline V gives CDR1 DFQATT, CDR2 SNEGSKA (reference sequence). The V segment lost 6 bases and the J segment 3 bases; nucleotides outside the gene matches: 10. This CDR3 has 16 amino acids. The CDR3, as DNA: TGCAGTGCGAGCGGGACTAGCGGAGAGATCTACAATGAGCAGTTCTTC. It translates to CSASGTSGEIYNEQFF.

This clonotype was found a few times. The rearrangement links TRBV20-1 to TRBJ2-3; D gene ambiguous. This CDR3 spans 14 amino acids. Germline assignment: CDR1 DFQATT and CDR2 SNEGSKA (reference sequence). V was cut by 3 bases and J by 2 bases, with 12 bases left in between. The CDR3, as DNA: TGCAGTGCTAGTTTCCCTCTCAACACAGATACGCAGTATTTT. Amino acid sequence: CSASFPLNTDTQYF.

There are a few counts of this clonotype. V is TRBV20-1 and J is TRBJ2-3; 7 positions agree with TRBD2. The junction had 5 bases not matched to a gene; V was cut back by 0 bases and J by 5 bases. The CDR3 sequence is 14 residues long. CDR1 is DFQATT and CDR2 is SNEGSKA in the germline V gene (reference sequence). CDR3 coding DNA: TGCAGTGCTAGAGATCAAATAGCGGGAGATACGCAGTATTTT. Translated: CSARDQIAGDTQYF.

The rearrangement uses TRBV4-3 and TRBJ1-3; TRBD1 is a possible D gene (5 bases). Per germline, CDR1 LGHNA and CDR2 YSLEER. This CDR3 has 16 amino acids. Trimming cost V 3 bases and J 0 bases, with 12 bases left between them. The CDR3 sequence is CASSQGEMSSGNTIYF. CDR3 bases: TGCGCCAGCAGCCAGGGGGAGATGAGCTCTGGAAACACCATATATTTT.

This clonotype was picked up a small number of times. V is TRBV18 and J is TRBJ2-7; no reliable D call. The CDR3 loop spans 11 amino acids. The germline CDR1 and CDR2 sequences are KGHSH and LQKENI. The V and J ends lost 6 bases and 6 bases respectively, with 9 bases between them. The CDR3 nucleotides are TGTGCCAGCTCTCGCACCGGCGAGCAGTACTTC. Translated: CASSRTGEQYF.

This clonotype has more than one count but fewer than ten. CDR3 residues: CSAKVAGVYEQYF. As DNA, the CDR3 is TGCAGTGCTAAGGTAGCGGGAGTGTACGAGCAGTACTTC. The J gene is TRBJ2-7, the V gene TRBV20-1; 9 bases are a match to TRBD2. V trimming: 4 bases; J trimming: 4 bases; junction bases outside the gene matches: 5. CDR3 length: 13 amino acids. Germline loops: CDR1 DFQATT, CDR2 SNEGSKA (reference sequence).

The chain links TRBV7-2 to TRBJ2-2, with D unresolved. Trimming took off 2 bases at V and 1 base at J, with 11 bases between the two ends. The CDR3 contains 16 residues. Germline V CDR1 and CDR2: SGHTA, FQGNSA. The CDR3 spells CASSLSPFRNTGELFF. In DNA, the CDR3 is TGTGCCAGCAGCTTATCCCCGTTCCGGAACACCGGGGAGCTGTTTTTT.

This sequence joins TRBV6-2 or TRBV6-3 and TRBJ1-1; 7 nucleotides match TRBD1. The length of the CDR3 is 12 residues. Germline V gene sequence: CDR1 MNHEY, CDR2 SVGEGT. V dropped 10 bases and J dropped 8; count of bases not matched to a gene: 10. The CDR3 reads CAIKKRTGEAFF. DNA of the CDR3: TGTGCCATCAAAAAGAGGACAGGCGAAGCTTTCTTT.

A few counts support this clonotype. CDR3 region: CASSSPRVGRGRMYEQYF. DNA of the CDR3: TGTGCCAGCAGCTCGCCTCGCGTTGGGCGCGGGAGAATGTACGAGCAGTACTTC. The V and J genes are TRBV11-1 and TRBJ2-7, with 7 bases matching TRBD2. The length of the CDR3 is 18 residues. The trim removed 4 bases at V and 4 bases at J, leaving 19 bases unmatched. Germline values: CDR1 SGHAT, CDR2 FQDESV (reference sequence). Complete variable domain (other parts from reference TRBV11-1 and TRBJ2-7): EAEVAQSPRYKITEKSQAVAFWCDPISGHATLYWYRQILGQGPELLVQFQDESVVDDSQLPKDRFSAERLKGVDSTLKIQPAELGDSAMYLCASSSPRVGRGRMYEQYFGPGTRLTVT.

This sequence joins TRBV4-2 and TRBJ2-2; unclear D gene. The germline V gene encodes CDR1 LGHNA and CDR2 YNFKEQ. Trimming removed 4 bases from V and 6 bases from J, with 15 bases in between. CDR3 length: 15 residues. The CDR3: CASSPYRARPGELFF. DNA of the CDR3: TGTGCCAGCAGCCCGTATCGGGCCCGTCCCGGGGAGCTGTTTTTT.

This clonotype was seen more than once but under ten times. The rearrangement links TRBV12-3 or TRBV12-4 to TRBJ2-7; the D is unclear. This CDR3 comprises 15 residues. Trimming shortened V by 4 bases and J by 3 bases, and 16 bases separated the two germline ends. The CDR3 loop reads CASSSGPRTIYEQYF. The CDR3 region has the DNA TGTGCCAGCAGTTCCGGACCCAGAACGATCTACGAGCAGTACTTC.

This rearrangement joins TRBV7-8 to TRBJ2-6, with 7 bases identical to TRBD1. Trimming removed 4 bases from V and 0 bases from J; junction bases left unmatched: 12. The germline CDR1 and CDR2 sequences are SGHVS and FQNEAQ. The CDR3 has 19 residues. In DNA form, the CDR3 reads TGTGCCAGCAGCTCGTCGTTCGGGGACAGCCTCTCTGGGGCCAACGTCCTGACTTTC. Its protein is CASSSSFGDSLSGANVLTF.

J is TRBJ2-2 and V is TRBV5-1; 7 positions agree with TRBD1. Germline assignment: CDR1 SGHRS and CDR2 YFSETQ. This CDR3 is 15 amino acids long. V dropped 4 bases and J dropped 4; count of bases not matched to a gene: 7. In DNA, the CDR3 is TGCGCCAGCAGCGTGACAGGGTGGATCACCGGGGAGCTGTTTTTT. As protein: CASSVTGWITGELFF.

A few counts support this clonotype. The CDR3 reads CAISLTPSNQPQHF. The CDR3 DNA sequence: TGTGCCATCTCGCTTACCCCGAGCAATCAGCCCCAGCATTTT. J is TRBJ1-5 and V is TRBV10-3, with no clear D. This CDR3 has 14 amino acids. Per germline, CDR1 ENHRY and CDR2 SYGVKD. Trimming took off 8 bases at V and 1 base at J, with 12 bases between the two ends.

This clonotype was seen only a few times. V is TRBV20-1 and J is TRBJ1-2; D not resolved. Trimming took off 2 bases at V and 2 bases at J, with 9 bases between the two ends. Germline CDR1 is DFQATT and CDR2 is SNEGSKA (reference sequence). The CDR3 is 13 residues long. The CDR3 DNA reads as TGCAGTGCTAGAATGGGCCAGAACTATGGCTACACCTTC. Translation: CSARMGQNYGYTF.

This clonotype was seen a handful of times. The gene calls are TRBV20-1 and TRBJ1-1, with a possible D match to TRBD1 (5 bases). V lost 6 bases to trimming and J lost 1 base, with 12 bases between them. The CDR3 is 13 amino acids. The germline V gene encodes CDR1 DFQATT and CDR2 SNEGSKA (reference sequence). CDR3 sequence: CSAKAGQNTEAFF. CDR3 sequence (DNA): TGCAGTGCAAAAGCAGGACAGAACACTGAAGCTTTCTTT.

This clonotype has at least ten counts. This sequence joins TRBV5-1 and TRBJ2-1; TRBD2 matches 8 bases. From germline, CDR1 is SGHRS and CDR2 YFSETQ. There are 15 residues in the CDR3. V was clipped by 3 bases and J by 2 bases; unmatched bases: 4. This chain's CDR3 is CASSSGLATYNEQFF. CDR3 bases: TGCGCCAGCAGCTCCGGACTAGCCACCTACAATGAGCAGTTCTTC.

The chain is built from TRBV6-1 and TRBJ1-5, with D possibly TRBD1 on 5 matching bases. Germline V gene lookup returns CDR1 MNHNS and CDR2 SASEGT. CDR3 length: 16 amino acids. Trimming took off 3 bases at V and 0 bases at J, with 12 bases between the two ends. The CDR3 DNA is TGTGCCAGCAGTGATCTGGGACTGCATAGCAATCAGCCCCAGCATTTT. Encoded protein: CASSDLGLHSNQPQHF.

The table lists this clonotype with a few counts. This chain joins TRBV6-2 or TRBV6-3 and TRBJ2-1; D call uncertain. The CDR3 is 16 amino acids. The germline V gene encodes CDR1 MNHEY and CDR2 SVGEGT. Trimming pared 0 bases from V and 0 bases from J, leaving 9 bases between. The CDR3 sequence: CASSYSIPHSYNEQFF. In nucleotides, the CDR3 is TGTGCCAGCAGTTACTCGATCCCGCACTCCTACAATGAGCAGTTCTTC.